What follows are 32 T cell receptor beta chains derived from one specimen sequenced in a study of T cells expressing NK-cell markers. TCRdb reprocessed the 5' RACE reads and stores each CDR3 protein as one record, lacking DNA. The table lists 440,000 or so distinct CDR3 sequences. The sequencing input was blood T cells: a sorted CD56 or NKG2C T cell subset, CD4+ or CD8+ T cells, or bulk PBMC T cells (not recorded which). All receptors derive from a woman aged 18 to 75 in good health.

The V gene is TRBV10-3, the J gene TRBJ2-2; TCRdb returns TRBD2, unconfirmable since there is no DNA. The length of the CDR3 is 14 residues. CDR1 and CDR2 (germline): ENHRY, SYGVKD. The CDR3 loop reads CATRGGGAPGELFF.

This sequence joins TRBV29-1 and TRBJ2-7; the D gene TCRdb calls, TRBD1, cannot be checked with no DNA. There are 13 residues in the CDR3. CDR1 and CDR2 from the germline V gene are SQVTM and ANQGSEA. The CDR3 sequence: CSVLGTESYEQYF.

V gene TRBV7-9 combines with J gene TRBJ2-1. The CDR3 has 11 amino acids. The V gene's germline CDR1 is SEHNR and CDR2 FQNEAQ (reference sequence). This chain's CDR3 is CASSFTDEQFF.

This chain uses TRBV29-1 with TRBJ2-2; the TCRdb call, TRBD1, lacks DNA for checking. There are 14 residues in the CDR3. Germline V gives CDR1 SQVTM, CDR2 ANQGSEA. The CDR3 sequence: CSVGDRGRAGELFF.

The J gene is TRBJ1-2, the V gene TRBV19. Germline CDR1 LNHDA, CDR2 SQIVND (reference sequence). There are 15 residues in the CDR3. The CDR3 spells CASSISSYTNYGYTF. The variable domain in full, with the rest retrieved from reference TRBV19 and TRBJ1-2, is DGGITQSPKYLFRKEGQNVTLSCEQNLNHDAMYWYRQDPGQGLRLIYYSQIVNDFQKGDIAEGYSVSREKKESFPLTVTSAQKNPTAFYLCASSISSYTNYGYTFGSGTRLTVV.

CDR3 residues: CASSPGNVETQYF. This chain connects TRBV7-2 to TRBJ2-5; with no DNA, the TCRdb D assignment of TRBD1 cannot be verified. This CDR3 contains 13 residues. Germline-derived CDR1 and CDR2 are SGHTA and FQGNSA. Complete variable domain (other parts from reference TRBV7-2 and TRBJ2-5): GAGVSQSPSNKVTEKGKDVELRCDPISGHTALYWYRQSLGQGLEFLIYFQGNSAPDKSGLPSDRFSAERTGGSVSTLTIQRTQQEDSAVYLCASSPGNVETQYFGPGTRLLVL.

This chain connects TRBV7-3 to TRBJ2-1; TCRdb's D gene call, TRBD2, goes unchecked for lack of DNA. CDR3 length: 15 amino acids. Germline loops: CDR1 SGHTA, CDR2 FQGTGA. The CDR3 loop is CASSAGLVAYNEQFF.

This chain uses TRBV7-6 with TRBJ2-1. The length of the CDR3 is 15 residues. The germline CDR1 and CDR2 sequences are SGHVS and FNYEAQ. The CDR3 sequence is CASSLGSPAYNEQFF.

The chain recombines TRBV4-3 with TRBJ2-3; TCRdb designates TRBD2, a call that cannot be tested without DNA. The CDR3 totals 17 residues. In germline, CDR1 is LGHNA, CDR2 YSLEER. The CDR3 reads CASSQDRTSGGTDTQYF.

V is TRBV20-1 and J is TRBJ2-2; the TRBD1 assignment by TCRdb is unverifiable without DNA. The germline V gene has CDR1 DFQATT and CDR2 SNEGSKA (reference sequence). This CDR3 has 13 amino acids. CDR3 protein: CSARLTEIGELFF.

This rearrangement joins TRBV3-1 to TRBJ2-1; TCRdb's D call of TRBD1 is untestable without DNA. The CDR3 extends over 16 amino acids. Germline CDR1 is LGHDT and CDR2 is YNNKEL (reference sequence). The CDR3 sequence is CASSQDWGTGKVEQFF.

The rearrangement joins TRBV18 to TRBJ2-4. The CDR3 runs 15 residues. Germline-derived CDR1 and CDR2 are KGHSH and LQKENI. The CDR3 sequence: CASSPPARPTNIQYF.

The chain joins TRBV7-9 to TRBJ2-7; without DNA, the TCRdb call of TRBD2 cannot be checked. Looked up from germline, CDR1 is SEHNR and CDR2 is FQNEAQ (reference sequence). This CDR3 spans 12 amino acids. The CDR3 sequence is CASSGLAYEQYF.

The gene calls are TRBV18 and TRBJ2-5; TCRdb calls TRBD2, which cannot be checked without DNA. The CDR3 runs 14 residues. Germline values: CDR1 KGHSH, CDR2 LQKENI. The CDR3 sequence: CASSPGAGQETQYF.

J is TRBJ2-1 and V is TRBV5-1; TCRdb lists TRBD2, though no DNA is available to test this call. CDR3 length: 17 residues. Germline assignment: CDR1 SGHRS and CDR2 YFSETQ. The CDR3 sequence: CASSLLAKELASNEQFF. The full variable domain, its missing parts supplied by reference TRBV5-1 and TRBJ2-1, is KAGVTQTPRYLIKTRGQQVTLSCSPISGHRSVSWYQQTPGQGLQFLFEYFSETQRNKGNFPGRFSGRQFSNSRSEMNVSTLELGDSALYLCASSLLAKELASNEQFFGPGTRLTVL.

The chain joins TRBV11-2 to TRBJ2-1; TCRdb picks TRBD2, but there is no DNA to check that call. This CDR3 is 18 amino acids long. Germline CDR1 and CDR2: SGHAT and FQNNGV. The CDR3 reads CASSRGTSGYRGGNEQFF.

This chain links TRBV27 with TRBJ2-7; TCRdb gives TRBD2 as the D gene, but with no DNA this cannot be confirmed. Germline CDR1 MNHEY, CDR2 SMNVEV (reference sequence). The CDR3 is 13 residues long. CDR3 region: CASSPSGSFEQYF.

The rearrangement joins TRBV12-3 or TRBV12-4 to TRBJ2-1; no DNA is available, so the TRBD2 call from TCRdb remains unchecked. The CDR3 length is 15 residues. The CDR3 sequence is CASSFPSGGDDEQFF.

V and J are TRBV6-1 and TRBJ2-1; the TCRdb call, TRBD1, lacks DNA for checking. This CDR3 contains 15 residues. Germline lookup yields CDR1 MNHNS and CDR2 SASEGT. CDR3: CASSDSGGATDEQFF.

The chain carries TRBV12-3 or TRBV12-4 and TRBJ2-3; TCRdb designates TRBD1, a call that cannot be tested without DNA. The CDR3 sequence is 13 residues long. This chain's CDR3 is CASSLGQGGTQYF.

V gene TRBV2 combines with J gene TRBJ2-5. Germline-derived CDR1 and CDR2 are SNHLY and FYNNEI. The CDR3 is made up of 14 amino acids. CDR3 in amino acids: CASSDVGKQETQYF.

The chain employs TRBV20-1 and TRBJ2-4; TCRdb outputs TRBD2, but without DNA this stays unchecked. Germline V gene lookup returns CDR1 DFQATT and CDR2 SNEGSKA (reference sequence). The CDR3 sequence is 15 residues long. The chain's CDR3 is CSAREGGRSKNIQYF.

The genes are TRBV6-4 and TRBJ1-1; TCRdb's assignment of TRBD1 cannot be checked, as there is no DNA. Per germline, CDR1 MRHNA and CDR2 SNTAGT. This CDR3 is built from 14 residues. The CDR3 here is CATRRDQGNTEAFF.

The rearrangement uses TRBV7-2 and TRBJ2-2; the TCRdb D gene call, TRBD1, has no DNA to confirm it. Per the germline V gene, CDR1 is SGHTA and CDR2 is FQGNSA. This CDR3 region has 16 residues. CDR3 region: CASSVGRGGRAGELFF.

The chain uses TRBV12-3 or TRBV12-4 and TRBJ1-2; lacking DNA, the TRBD1 call made by TCRdb goes unchecked. The CDR3 consists of 13 residues. This CDR3 is CASSSYRAGHVAF.

The chain employs TRBV20-1 and TRBJ1-5; there is no DNA to check the TCRdb D call of TRBD1. Germline CDR1 and CDR2: DFQATT and SNEGSKA (reference sequence). CDR3 length equals 12 residues. The CDR3 loop reads CSARQGSGPQHF.

CDR3 residues: CSAAGQGAPRETQYF. The chain links TRBV20-1 to TRBJ2-5; absent DNA, TCRdb's TRBD1 call cannot be checked. CDR3 length: 15 amino acids. Per germline, CDR1 DFQATT and CDR2 SNEGSKA (reference sequence).

The chain recombines TRBV20-1 with TRBJ1-5; TCRdb selects TRBD1, and the lack of DNA leaves this call unchecked. CDR3 size: 14 residues. The germline V gene encodes CDR1 DFQATT and CDR2 SNEGSKA (reference sequence). CDR3 amino acids: CSAAQGAGNQPQHF.

CDR3 residues: CASSYDGTGELFF. The V call is TRBV6-5, the J call TRBJ2-2. CDR1 and CDR2 from the germline V gene are MNHEY and SVGAGI. The CDR3 is 13 residues long.

The V call is TRBV11-1, the J call TRBJ2-1; without DNA, the TCRdb call of TRBD2 cannot be checked. From germline, CDR1 is SGHAT and CDR2 FQDESV (reference sequence). The length of the CDR3 is 15 residues. The CDR3 sequence: CASSLQGPRGDEQFF. Using reference TRBV11-1 and TRBJ2-1 for the parts outside the CDR3, the full variable domain is EAEVAQSPRYKITEKSQAVAFWCDPISGHATLYWYRQILGQGPELLVQFQDESVVDDSQLPKDRFSAERLKGVDSTLKIQPAELGDSAMYLCASSLQGPRGDEQFFGPGTRLTVL.

The chain recombines TRBV5-1 with TRBJ2-3; TCRdb calls TRBD1, which cannot be checked without DNA. In germline, CDR1 is SGHRS, CDR2 YFSETQ. The CDR3 extends over 14 amino acids. CDR3 region: CASSAQTGSDTQYF.

The V and J genes are TRBV6-2 or TRBV6-3 and TRBJ2-3; TCRdb calls TRBD1, which cannot be checked without DNA. Looked up from germline, CDR1 is MNHEY and CDR2 is SVGEGT. The CDR3 covers 13 residues. The CDR3 sequence: CASETGAPDTQYF.